This T cell receptor beta chain was captured by sequencing in a study of blood T cell repertoires in COVID-19. In the study overall: Material from acute and convalescent COVID-19 was sourced from the United States, Italy and Spain.

Original analysis: Amplified reference gene primers provided the basis for estimating nucleated cell counts. Method: immunoSEQ multiplex PCR; TCRdb's copy keeps in-frame clones and lacks some. V, J and clone size were drawn from that table, and D and trimming were deduced from the DNA. This table holds some 200,000 clones, 80% found once. The CDR3 has 15 residues. Germline lookup yields CDR1 SGDLS and CDR2 YYNGEE. The germline V and J ends were trimmed by 0 bases and 8 bases, with 15 bases remaining between them. The V and J genes are TRBV9 and TRBJ2-1; D is perhaps TRBD1 (5 bases). The TCR sequence derives from a human donor in a cohort sampled during active COVID-19. The material sequenced was peripheral blood. The CDR3 is CASSVGTGPPDEQFF. CDR3 bases: TGTGCCAGCAGCGTAGGAACAGGTCCCCCCGATGAGCAGTTCTTC.